This paragraph reports one TCR beta chain. The specificity of this receptor is unknown. The record has no base qualities; no much larger clone is one base away. This record comes from a study of blood T cells in healthy people across ages (dated by TCRdb to about 2015). With regard to the full study: In model experiments, template switching captured about one uniquely barcoded TCR beta cDNA molecule for every two T cells. To avoid experimental bias, donors of different ages were distributed randomly across sequencing lanes. The study analyzed two additional independent replicas of 1 million unique cDNA reads from the same blood draw for two donors, one aged 18 to 30 and one aged 80 or older. Donors were grouped into four age groups: young (average approximately 16 years), middle-aged (39), aged (around 60) and long-lived (around 82). Age-related changes in TCR beta repertoire diversity were measured in the study by deep sequencing normalized with unique cDNA molecular identifiers. Summary of the overall study and its limitations: As age increased, observed TCR beta diversity per million T cells dropped in a roughly linear way, and a significant reduction was already evident by age 40. Bulk unsorted PBMC profiling prevented conclusive comparison of naive and antigen-experienced compartments. Observed TCR beta diversity correlated strongly with the percentage of naive T cells measured by flow cytometry. Estimates of total diversity based on one million sequenced T cells were regarded as lower bounds and as underestimates. The long-lived group showed more naive CD4+ T cells, fewer expanded clones and increased TCR diversity than the aged group, suggesting age selection. Donor CMV infection status was unknown, potentially confounding age-related changes in expanded clonotypes.

Library method: 5' RACE. Instrument on record: Illumina HiSeq 2500. A second PCR of roughly 7 to 12 cycles was run with a J-beta primer mix and a sample-barcoded 5' primer. Each TCR beta cDNA molecule received a unique molecular identifier from a template-switch 5' adaptor carrying 12 random nucleotides. Each sample yielded at least 2.5 million CDR3-containing paired-end reads. All of the RNA was converted into first-strand cDNA using the Mint cDNA synthesis kit, with a TRBC-specific oligonucleotide serving as the primer. Following uracil-DNA glycosylase treatment, a first 18-cycle PCR with universal primers M1SS and BC2_uni_R was performed on all cDNA. The original methods were these. For normalization, 1 million high-quality reads were randomly selected from each sample, with every read carrying a distinct molecular identifier. Reads with shared molecular identifiers were discarded instead of being binned into consensus sequences. MiTCR, with a Q25 quality threshold and the strictest error-elimination algorithm, was used for CDR3 identification, clonotype clustering and error correction. A nonparametric unseen species model using Euler transformation provided a lower-bound estimate of total TCR beta diversity. TCRdb redid the processing of the public reads, applying fastp at Q25 and MiXCR, and retained in-frame beta chains. Merged by CDR3 protein, the rows form single entries marked with the most common genes and DNA. TCRdb's processing, not the study's, gives the V and J calls here. In all, the sample holds approximately 1.5 million distinct CDR3 sequences, and around 35% of those were seen once. The top ten clones comprise around 11% of the sample.

V ends up 1 base short and J 2 bases short, with an unmatched junction base count of 6. The CDR3 sequence holds 15 residues, the cysteine and phenylalanine included. CDR3 DNA only is kept here, 45 bases in frame from base 1. The germline V gene encodes CDR1 SQVTM and CDR2 ANQGSEA. Donors were roughly 40 systemically healthy Caucasian individuals from Russia aged roughly 6 to 90 years. Each donor gave roughly 9 milliliters of peripheral blood, drawn into EDTA-treated Vacutainer tubes. Ficoll-Paque density-gradient centrifugation was used to isolate PBMCs, with at least 7 million obtained per sample. Total RNA, at least 6 micrograms per sample, was extracted from PBMCs with Trizol reagent. Naive CD45RAhigh/CD27high T cell percentages were measured by flow cytometry on a PBMC aliquot from every donor.

Sequenced material: blood. This clonotype was obtained from a woman in her twenties or thirties in good health. This receptor chain uses TRBV29-1 and TRBJ2-5, with 8 central nucleotides matching TRBD2. The bases read TGCAGCGTTGAAGGTCTAGCGGGCCTACAAGAGACCCAGTACTTC. This codes for CSVEGLAGLQETQYF. With the portions outside the CDR3 filled from the reference TRBV29-1 and TRBJ2-5 genes, the complete variable region becomes SAVISQKPSRDICQRGTSLTIQCQVDSQVTMMFWYRQQPGQSLTLIATANQGSEATYESGFVIDKFPISRPNLTFSTLTVSNMSPEDSSIYLCSVEGLAGLQETQYFGPGTRLLVL.